This is a list of T cell receptor beta chains from one sample in a study of blood T cell repertoires in COVID-19. Produced via immunoSEQ multiplex PCR; TCRdb's table is partial and in-frame only. The sample carries approximately 24,000 clones, roughly 84% recorded once. The specimen was peripheral blood. The source is a man over 45 with active COVID-19. CDR3s include the opening cysteine and the closing phenylalanine or tryptophan. Each record gives: J gene, CDR3 length, clone size, V gene, D gene, CDR3 DNA, CDR3 protein. D genes are given only for firm matches. Rows give clone size only sometimes, using once, few, many, or a class for an expanded clone.

TRBJ1-2 | 17 | . | TRBV5-5 | . | TGTGCCAGCAGCTTGTACCCTGACAGTTACGCTAACTATGGCTACACCTTC | CASSLYPDSYANYGYTF
TRBJ2-5 | 15 | . | TRBV9 | TRBD2 | TGTGCCAGCAGCGTAGCAGCGGGGGAACAAGAGACCCAGTACTTC | CASSVAAGEQETQYF
TRBJ1-2 | 16 | . | TRBV19 | TRBD1 | TGTGCCAGTAGTATGGGCACAGGGGGGACCTTCTATGGCTACACCTTC | CASSMGTGGTFYGYTF
TRBJ1-3 | 14 | few | TRBV11-3 | . | TGTGCCAGCACCGCGATCGGGTCTGGAAACACCATATATTTT | CASTAIGSGNTIYF
TRBJ1-4 | 8 | . | TRBV28 | . | TGTGCCAGCAGTTTATGCTCGTTT | CASSLCSF
TRBJ1-6 | 14 | . | TRBV19 | . | TGTGCCAGTAGTATGGGCCCGCTTAATTCACCCCTCCACTTT | CASSMGPLNSPLHF
TRBJ1-1 | 15 | . | TRBV5-5 | TRBD1 | TGTGCCAGCAGCTTGGGGACAGGGTTAGACACTGAAGCTTTCTTT | CASSLGTGLDTEAFF
TRBJ1-2 | 16 | few | TRBV5-1 | TRBD1 | TGCGCCAGCAGCTGGGATGACAGGGCGCGCGGCTATGGCTACACCTTC | CASSWDDRARGYGYTF
TRBJ2-1 | 17 | . | TRBV11-2 | TRBD2 | TGTGCCAGCAGCCCTTTGGGGGGGAGCGGGAGGGCCGATGAGCAGTTCTTC | CASSPLGGSGRADEQFF
TRBJ2-1 | 15 | . | TRBV7-9 | TRBD2 | TGTGCCAGCAGCGAGCGGGGGGCCATGTACAATGAGCAGTTCTTC | CASSERGAMYNEQFF
TRBJ1-1 | 15 | . | TRBV5-1 | TRBD1 | TGCGCCAGCAGCCCCAAAGGGACAGCAAACACTGAAGCTTTCTTT | CASSPKGTANTEAFF
TRBJ1-5 | 14 | . | TRBV19 | . | TGTGCCAGTAGTATCTGGGAAGGGGATCAGCCCCAGCATTTT | CASSIWEGDQPQHF
TRBJ1-5 | 11 | . | TRBV19 | TRBD1 | TGTGCCAGTAGGCACAGGGGGCCCCAGCATTTT | CASRHRGPQHF
TRBJ2-3 | 15 | once | TRBV24-1 | TRBD1 | TGTGCCACCAGTGATTTAGACAGGGGCACAGATACGCAGTATTTT | CATSDLDRGTDTQYF
TRBJ2-5 | 19 | . | TRBV21-1 | . | TGTGCCAGCAGCAAAAGTATTTTTAGGGCAGGGGGCCCGGTAGAGACCCAGTACTTC | CASSKSIFRAGGPVETQYF
TRBJ2-2 | 15 | . | TRBV7-7 | TRBD1 | TGTGCTAGCAGCTTAAGGGCAGGGGGCTCCGGGGAGCTGTTTTTT | CASSLRAGGSGELFF
TRBJ2-1 | 10 | . | TRBV29-1 | . | TGCAGCGTTTCAAACAATGAGCAGTTCTTC | CSVSNNEQFF
TRBJ1-1 | 13 | . | TRBV7-3 | . | TGTGCCAGCAGCTTCGGGGGATTCACTGAAGCTTTCTTT | CASSFGGFTEAFF
TRBJ2-3 | 16 | . | TRBV6-2/TRBV6-3 | TRBD2 | TGTGCCAGCAGTTACTCGGCTAGCGGGAGTACAGATACGCAGTATTTT | CASSYSASGSTDTQYF
TRBJ2-5 | 15 | . | TRBV7-2 | TRBD1 | TGTGCCAGCAGCACAGACAGGGGGCGCGGGGAGACCCAGTACTTC | CASSTDRGRGETQYF
TRBJ2-3 | 17 | once | TRBV28 | TRBD2 | TGTGCCAGCAGTTTAGGCTCAGCGGGAGGGGTCACAGATACGCAGTATTTT | CASSLGSAGGVTDTQYF
TRBJ2-7 | 15 | . | TRBV18 | TRBD2 | TGTGCCAGCTCACCACGGGGGGGATACTCCTACGAGCAGTACTTC | CASSPRGGYSYEQYF
TRBJ2-5 | 14 | . | TRBV6-2/TRBV6-3 | . | TGTGCCAGCAGTTCACCACCTAGACGAGAGACCCAGTACTTC | CASSSPPRRETQYF
TRBJ1-1 | 14 | once | TRBV7-9 | TRBD1 | TGTGCCAGCAGCTCGTCCACAGGGGGCACTGAAGCTTTCTTT | CASSSSTGGTEAFF
TRBJ1-6 | 18 | . | TRBV14 | . | TGTGCCAGCAGCCAAAAGATGGGAGTTGGACGGTATAATTCACCCCTCCACTTT | CASSQKMGVGRYNSPLHF
TRBJ1-1 | 12 | . | TRBV10-3 | . | TGTGCCATCAAGGACAGGAACACTGAAGCTTTCTTT | CAIKDRNTEAFF
TRBJ1-1 | 15 | . | TRBV9 | . | TGTGCCAGCAGCGTAGCCGGGGGTATGAACACTGAAGCTTTCTTT | CASSVAGGMNTEAFF
TRBJ2-3 | 16 | . | TRBV7-6 | TRBD2 | TGTGCCAGCAGCTTAGCAGCGGGGGGTGGCACAGATACGCAGTATTTT | CASSLAAGGGTDTQYF
TRBJ2-7 | 18 | . | TRBV10-1 | TRBD2 | TGCGCCAGCAGTGAGTCGACGGCTAGCGGGGGGGCCCAAGACGAGCAGTACTTC | CASSESTASGGAQDEQYF
TRBJ1-3 | 16 | . | TRBV28 | TRBD1 | TGTGCCAGCAGTAGCTACAGGGGGCCCCGCGGAAACACCATATATTTT | CASSSYRGPRGNTIYF
TRBJ2-1 | 15 | . | TRBV9 | TRBD2 | TGTGCCAGCTCACCGCTAGCGGGGTTTTACAATGAGCAGTTCTTC | CASSPLAGFYNEQFF
TRBJ2-1 | 15 | . | TRBV7-9 | . | TGTGCCAGCAGCTTAGAGGAGAGCTCCTACAATGAGCAGTTCTTC | CASSLEESSYNEQFF
TRBJ2-4 | 16 | . | TRBV2 | TRBD1 | TGTGCCAGCAGTGGACGGACAGGGGCGAAATTAAACATTCAGTACTTC | CASSGRTGAKLNIQYF
TRBJ1-5 | 13 | . | TRBV13 | . | TGTGCCAGCAGCCGGGGTCCTGATCAGCCCCAGCATTTT | CASSRGPDQPQHF
TRBJ1-1 | 15 | . | TRBV28 | TRBD1 | TGTGCCAGCCGTTCAGGGGGCGGATTGGGCACTGAAGCTTTCTTT | CASRSGGGLGTEAFF
TRBJ2-2 | 16 | . | TRBV6-2/TRBV6-3 | . | TGTGCCAGCAGTTACCCGCCGACCCTATTCGGGGGGGAGCTGTTTTTT | CASSYPPTLFGGELFF